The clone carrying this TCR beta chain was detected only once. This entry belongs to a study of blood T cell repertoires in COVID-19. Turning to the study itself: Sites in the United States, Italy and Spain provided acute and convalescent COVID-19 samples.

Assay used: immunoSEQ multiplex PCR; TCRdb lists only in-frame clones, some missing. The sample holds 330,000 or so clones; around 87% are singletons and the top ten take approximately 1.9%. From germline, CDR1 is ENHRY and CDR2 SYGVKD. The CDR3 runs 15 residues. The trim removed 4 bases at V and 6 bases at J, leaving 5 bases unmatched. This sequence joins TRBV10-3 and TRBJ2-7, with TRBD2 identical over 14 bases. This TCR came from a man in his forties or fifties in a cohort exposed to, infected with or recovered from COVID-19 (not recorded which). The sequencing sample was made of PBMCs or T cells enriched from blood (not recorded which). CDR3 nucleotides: TGTGCCATCAGTGGGACTAGCGGGAGGAACGGCGAGCAGTACTTC. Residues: CAISGTSGRNGEQYF.